This T cell receptor beta chain was profiled in a study of regulatory T cells in long-lasting Graves disease. V shed 3 bases and J shed 6 bases, with 6 bases lying between them. CDR1 is SNHLY, CDR2 FYNNEI, per germline. The CDR3 has 11 amino acids. Through Arm-PCR of CDR3 regions and iRepertoire HTBI primers, TCR beta libraries were built. TCRdb re-called the multiplex PCR reads with MiXCR, one entry per CDR3 protein. This sample has around 510,000 distinct CDR3 sequences; less than 25% occur once, and the top ten carry under 9%. As to time point: persistent/refractory GD, antithyroid drugs over 5 years with positive TRAb. Construction of the TCR library relied on RNA isolated from PBMCs. This clonotype was seen at least ten times.

This chain joins TRBV2 and TRBJ2-7, with D uncertain. The sample here was peripheral blood mononuclear cells (PBMCs), taken when the disease was refractory, from a patient treated with antithyroid drugs. This receptor was obtained from a female donor with Graves disease. CDR3: CASSDWGEQYF. In DNA form, the CDR3 reads TGTGCCAGCAGTGATTGGGGCGAGCAGTACTTC.